This paragraph reports one T cell receptor beta chain. This specimen comes from a study of blood T cell repertoires in COVID-19. Study in general: The analysed material was cDNA or gDNA that came from T cells, B-cell-depleted T cells, or PBMCs.

Source study methods: Reference gene primer amplification gave estimated nucleated cell counts. TCRdb keeps only in-frame clones here, not all; method: immunoSEQ multiplex PCR. The V and J calls and clone size are taken from that table; D and trimming were inferred from the DNA. The sample holds about 57,000 clones, around 92% seen once. The ends lost 8 bases at V and 4 bases at J; junction bases unmatched: 6. CDR1 is SGHDN and CDR2 is FVKESK in the germline V gene. This CDR3 spans 14 amino acids. The material sequenced was peripheral blood. This chain joins TRBV14 and TRBJ2-1, with 9 bases aligning to TRBD1. The TCR originated in a man aged 60-69 years with acute or convalescent COVID-19. The CDR3 here is CASGKDRGYNEQFF. The CDR3 DNA reads TGTGCCAGCGGGAAGGACAGGGGTTACAATGAGCAGTTCTTC.